Below, 6 T cell receptor beta chains from the same sample are listed, as sequenced in a study of Ad26.COV2.S vaccination and SARS-CoV-2 variants. Only in-frame clones appear in the TCRdb table, and some are missing; sequencing was by immunoSEQ multiplex PCR. The sample has hundreds of thousands of clones; 92% are singletons. Sequences were derived from peripheral blood, sampled after recovery from COVID-19. The receptor set was obtained from a human donor who had recovered from COVID-19.

The chain employs TRBV18 and TRBJ2-5, with 9 bases aligning to TRBD1. Looked up from germline, CDR1 is KGHSH and CDR2 is LQKENI. CDR3 size: 17 residues. Trimming removed 2 bases from V and 4 bases from J; junction bases left unmatched: 11. CDR3 sequence (DNA): TGTGCCAGCTCACCAATAAAAACCGGGACAGGGATAGAGACCCAGTACTTC. As protein: CASSPIKTGTGIETQYF.

The chain is built from TRBV7-9 and TRBJ2-1; D may be TRBD2 (6 bases). V lost 4 bases, J lost 7 bases, and 17 bases lay in between. Germline V gene sequence: CDR1 SEHNR, CDR2 FQNEAQ (reference sequence). CDR3 length equals 15 residues. CDR3 sequence (DNA): TGTGCCAGCAGCTCCGCGACCCACGGGGGTAATGAGCAGTTCTTC. Translating gives CASSSATHGGNEQFF.

The chain carries TRBV6-5 and TRBJ1-5, with unresolved D. The CDR3 has 15 amino acids. Looked up from germline, CDR1 is MNHEY and CDR2 is SVGAGI. V lost 0 bases to trimming and J lost 2 bases, with 8 bases between them. CDR3 coding DNA: TGTGCCAGCAGTTACTCGTATACAGGCAATCAGCCCCAGCATTTT. It translates to CASSYSYTGNQPQHF.

The genes are TRBV27 and TRBJ1-6, with D possibly TRBD1 on 6 matching bases. Trimming left V 5 bases short and J 8 bases short, with 10 bases between. This CDR3 is built from 13 residues. Germline values: CDR1 MNHEY, CDR2 SMNVEV (reference sequence). CDR3 amino acids: CASSHRVYSPLHF. The CDR3, as DNA: TGTGCCAGCAGTCACAGGGTTTATTCACCCCTCCACTTT.

The chain couples TRBV5-4 to TRBJ2-5, with a possible D match to TRBD2 (7 bases). V was trimmed by 3 bases and J by 4 bases, leaving 19 bases between them. The germline V gene has CDR1 SGHNT and CDR2 YYREEE (reference sequence). CDR3 length: 16 residues. The CDR3 DNA sequence: TGTGCCAGCAGCTCCGGCGGGGGCCCAGCTCGAGAGACCCAGTACTTC. Its protein product is CASSSGGGPARETQYF.

Remarks on this clone: Distinct nucleotide sequences in the sample also encode this CDR3. The CDR3 spells CASSFGNTIYF. The CDR3 bases are TGTGCCAGCAGCTTTGGAAACACCATATATTTT. The chain combines TRBV6-5 with TRBJ1-3; D uncertain. The CDR3 has 11 amino acids. V was shortened by 6 bases and J by 3 bases, with 3 bases between the two germline ends. Germline V gene sequence: CDR1 MNHEY, CDR2 SVGAGI.